This T cell receptor beta chain was identified during a study of T cells after posttransplantation cyclophosphamide. Sequenced by immunoSEQ multiplex PCR; TCRdb stores in-frame clones only, minus some. Observed in the sample are approximately 12,000 clones, none of them singletons. With regard to this clone: Its antigen is not known.

Trimming left V 5 bases short and J 2 bases short, with 16 bases between. The germline CDR1 and CDR2 sequences are MNHEY and SMNVEV (reference sequence). The CDR3 runs to 15 residues. Whole-study findings and limits: Donor-recipient repertoire similarity was low at 1-2 months, rising over year one. Blood and skin or GI T cell repertoires showed limited TRB overlap. After PTCy, TRB diversity resembled that of CNI/methotrexate controls.

Cyclophosphamide on days +3 and +4 followed busulfan-fludarabine conditioning and a marrow graft. This receptor was taken from a female patient aged 40-50 years who received an allogeneic stem cell transplant from a related donor, was CMV-positive, and had acute GVHD only. Some T cells may be supplied by the graft donor. The sequencing here drew on PBMCs, taken after allogeneic stem cell transplant with posttransplant cyclophosphamide. This rearrangement joins TRBV27 to TRBJ2-7; the D is unclear. The CDR3 loop reads CASSALEEFPYEQYV. CDR3 nucleotides: TGTGCCAGCAGTGCCCTTGAGGAGTTTCCCTACGAGCAGTACGTC.